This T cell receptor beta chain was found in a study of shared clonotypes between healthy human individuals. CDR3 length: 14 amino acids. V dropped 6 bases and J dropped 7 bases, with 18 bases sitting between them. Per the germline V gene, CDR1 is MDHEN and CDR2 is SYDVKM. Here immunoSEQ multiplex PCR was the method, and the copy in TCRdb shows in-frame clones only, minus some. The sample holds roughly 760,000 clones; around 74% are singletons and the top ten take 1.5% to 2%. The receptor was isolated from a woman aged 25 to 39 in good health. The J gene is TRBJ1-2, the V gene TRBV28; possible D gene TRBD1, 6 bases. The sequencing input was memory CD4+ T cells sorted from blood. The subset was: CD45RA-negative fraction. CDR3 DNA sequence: TGTGCCAGCAGCCCCGGTGGGGGGGCGCGTGGCTACACCTTC. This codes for CASSPGGGARGYTF.